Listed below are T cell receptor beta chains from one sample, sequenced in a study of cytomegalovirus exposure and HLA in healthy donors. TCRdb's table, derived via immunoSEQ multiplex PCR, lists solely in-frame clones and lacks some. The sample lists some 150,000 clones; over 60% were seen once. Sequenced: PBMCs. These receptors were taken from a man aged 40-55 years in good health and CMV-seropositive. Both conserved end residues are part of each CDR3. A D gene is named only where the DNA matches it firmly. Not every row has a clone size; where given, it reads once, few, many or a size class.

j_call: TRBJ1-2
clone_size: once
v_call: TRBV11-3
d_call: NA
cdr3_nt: TGTGCCAGCAGCTTGGCAGGGGATGGCTACACCTTC
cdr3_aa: CASSLAGDGYTF

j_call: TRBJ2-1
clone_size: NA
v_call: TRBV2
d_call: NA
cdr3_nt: TGTGCCAGCACCGGCGGACTCTACAATGAGCAGTTCTTC
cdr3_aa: CASTGGLYNEQFF

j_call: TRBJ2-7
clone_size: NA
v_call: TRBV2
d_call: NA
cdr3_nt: TGTGCCAGCAGTGACGGGAACTCCTACGAGCAGTACTTC
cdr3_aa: CASSDGNSYEQYF

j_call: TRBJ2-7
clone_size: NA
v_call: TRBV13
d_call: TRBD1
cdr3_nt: TGTGCCAGCAGACTCAGGGGGCAATCATACGAGCAGTACTTC
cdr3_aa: CASRLRGQSYEQYF

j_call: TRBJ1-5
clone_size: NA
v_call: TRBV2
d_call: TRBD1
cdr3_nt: TGTGCCAGCAGTATTACAGGGGCCCATCAGCCCCAGCATTTT
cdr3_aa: CASSITGAHQPQHF

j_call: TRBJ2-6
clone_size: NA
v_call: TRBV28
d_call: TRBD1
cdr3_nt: TGTGCCAGCATCCCAGGGGGCTCTGGGGCCAACGTCCTGACTTTC
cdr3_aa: CASIPGGSGANVLTF

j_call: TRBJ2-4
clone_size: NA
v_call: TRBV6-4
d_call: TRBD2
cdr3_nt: TGTGCCAGCAGTGACCGCGGACTAGCGGGAGGACCAGCCAAAAACATTCAGTACTTC
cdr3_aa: CASSDRGLAGGPAKNIQYF

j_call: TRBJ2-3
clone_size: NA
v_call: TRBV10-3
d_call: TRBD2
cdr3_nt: TGTGCCATCAAGACTAGCGGGAGTGAAAGCACAGATACGCAGTATTTT
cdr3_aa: CAIKTSGSESTDTQYF

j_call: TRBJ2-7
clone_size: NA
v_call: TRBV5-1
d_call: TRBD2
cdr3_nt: TGCGCCAGCAGCCCCGGGACTAGCCCCTACGAGCAGTACTTC
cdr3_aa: CASSPGTSPYEQYF

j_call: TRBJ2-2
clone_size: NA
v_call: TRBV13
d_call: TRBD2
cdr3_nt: TGTGCCAGCAGCTTACAGGGCGGGAGGGCCTCCGGGGAGCTGTTTTTT
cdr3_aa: CASSLQGGRASGELFF

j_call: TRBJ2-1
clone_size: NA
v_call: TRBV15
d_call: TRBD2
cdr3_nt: TGTGCCACCAGCACCCGGAAGGGAGGGTACAATGAGCAGTTCTTC
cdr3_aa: CATSTRKGGYNEQFF

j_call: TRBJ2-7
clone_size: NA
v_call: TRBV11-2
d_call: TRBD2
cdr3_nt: TGTGCCAGCAGCTTACAACTAGCGGGACACTCATCGCGATACGAGCAGTACTTC
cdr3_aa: CASSLQLAGHSSRYEQYF

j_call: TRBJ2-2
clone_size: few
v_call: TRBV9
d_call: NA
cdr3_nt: TGTGCCAGCAGCGCGGACCAGGGAGGAGCCGGGGAGCTGTTTTTT
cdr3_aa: CASSADQGGAGELFF

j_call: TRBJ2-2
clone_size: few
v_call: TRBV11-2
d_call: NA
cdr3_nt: TGTGCCAGCAGCTTAAATGGGGCTCGGCGCACCGGGGAGCTGTTTTTT
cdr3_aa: CASSLNGARRTGELFF

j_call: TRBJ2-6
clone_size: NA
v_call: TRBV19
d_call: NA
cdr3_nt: TGTGCCAGTAGTCCCCTCGGTTCTGGGGCCAACGTCCTGACTTTC
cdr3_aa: CASSPLGSGANVLTF

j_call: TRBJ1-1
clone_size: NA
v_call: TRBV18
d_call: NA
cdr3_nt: TGTGCCAGCTCACCAGGAGGACCAGGGTTGGGGGGATTCGGCACTGAAGCTTTCTTT
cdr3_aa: CASSPGGPGLGGFGTEAFF

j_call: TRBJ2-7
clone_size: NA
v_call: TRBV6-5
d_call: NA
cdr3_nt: TGTGCCAGCAGTTACGGGGGCGCGAGTCCTGGCGAGCAGTACTTC
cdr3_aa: CASSYGGASPGEQYF

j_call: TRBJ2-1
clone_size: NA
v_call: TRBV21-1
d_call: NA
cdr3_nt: TGTGCCAGCAGCAGAGGGGGTGAGCAGTTCTTC
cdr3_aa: CASSRGGEQFF

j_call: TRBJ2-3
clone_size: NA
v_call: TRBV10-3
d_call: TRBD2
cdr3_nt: TGTGCCACGAAACTAGCGGCTAGCACAGATACGCAGTATTTT
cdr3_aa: CATKLAASTDTQYF

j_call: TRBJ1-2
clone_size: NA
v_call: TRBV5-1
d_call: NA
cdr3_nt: TGCGCCAGCAGCTTTGCGAAGGGGTCTGAAGATGGCTACACCTTC
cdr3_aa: CASSFAKGSEDGYTF

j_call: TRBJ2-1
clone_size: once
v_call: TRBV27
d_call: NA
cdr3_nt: TGTGCCAGCAGAATTTCAGGGGAGCAGTTCTTC
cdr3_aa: CASRISGEQFF

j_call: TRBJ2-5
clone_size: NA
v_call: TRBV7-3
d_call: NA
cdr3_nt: TGTGCCAGCAGCCAGCGGACTCAAGAGACCCAGTACTTC
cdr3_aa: CASSQRTQETQYF

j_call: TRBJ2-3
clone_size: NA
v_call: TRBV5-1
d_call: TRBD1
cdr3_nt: TGCGCCAGCAGCTTGGGGCCCACAGGGGCGTCAGATACGCAGTATTTT
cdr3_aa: CASSLGPTGASDTQYF

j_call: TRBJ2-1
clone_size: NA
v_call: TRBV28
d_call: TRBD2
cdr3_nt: TGTGCCAGCATTTCGGCGGGAGAGGGAAATGAGCAGTTCTTC
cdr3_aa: CASISAGEGNEQFF

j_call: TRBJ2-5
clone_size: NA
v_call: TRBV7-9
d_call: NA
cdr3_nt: TGTGCCAGCAGCCCCGGGGGGCTGGAGACCCAGTACTTC
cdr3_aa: CASSPGGLETQYF

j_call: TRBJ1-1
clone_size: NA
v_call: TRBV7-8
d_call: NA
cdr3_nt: TGTGCCAGCAGCTTAGTGTCTGGCTACGGGACTGAAGCTTTCTTT
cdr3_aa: CASSLVSGYGTEAFF

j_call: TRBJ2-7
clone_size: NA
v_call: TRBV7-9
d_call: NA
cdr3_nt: TGTGCCAGCAGCTTAGTCGAGGGATACCACGAGCAGTACTTC
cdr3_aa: CASSLVEGYHEQYF

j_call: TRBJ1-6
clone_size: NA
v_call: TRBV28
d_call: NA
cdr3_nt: TGTGCCAGCAGTTCCACCCAGTATAATTCACCCCTCCACTTT
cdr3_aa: CASSSTQYNSPLHF

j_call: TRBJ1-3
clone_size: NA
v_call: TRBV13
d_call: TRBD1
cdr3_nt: TGTGCCAGCAGCGACAGGGCATCTGGAAACACCATATATTTT
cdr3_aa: CASSDRASGNTIYF

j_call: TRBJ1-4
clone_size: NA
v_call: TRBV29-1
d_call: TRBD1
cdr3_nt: TGCAGCGTTCAGGACAGGGGGCATGAAAAACTGTTTTTT
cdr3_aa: CSVQDRGHEKLFF

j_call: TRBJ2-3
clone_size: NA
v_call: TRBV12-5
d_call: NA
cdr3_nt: TGTGCTAGTGGTTTGGGTTCTAGCACAGATACGCAGTATTTT
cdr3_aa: CASGLGSSTDTQYF

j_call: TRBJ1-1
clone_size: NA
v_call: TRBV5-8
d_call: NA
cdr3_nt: TGTGCCAGCAGCTTGGCCGCGCGGGGGGCGAATCGAGTTGAAGCTTTCTTT
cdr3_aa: CASSLAARGANRVEAFF

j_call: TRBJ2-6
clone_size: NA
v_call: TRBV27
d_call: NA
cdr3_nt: TGTGCCAGCAGTTTCTTAGGGACAACTGGGGCCAACGTCCTGACTTTC
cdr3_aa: CASSFLGTTGANVLTF

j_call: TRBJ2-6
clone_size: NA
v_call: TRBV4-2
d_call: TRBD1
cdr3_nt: TGTGCCAGCAGCCAGGGGGACAGGGCAGGGGCCAACGGCCTGACTTTC
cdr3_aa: CASSQGDRAGANGLTF

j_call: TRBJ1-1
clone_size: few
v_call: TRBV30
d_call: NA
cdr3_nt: TGTGCCTGGAGTGTAAGGAGGGCAAGAGCTGAAGCTTTCTTT
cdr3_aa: CAWSVRRARAEAFF

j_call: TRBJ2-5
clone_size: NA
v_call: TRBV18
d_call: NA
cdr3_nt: TGTGCCAGCTCACCAGCATCGGGGGAGACCCAGTACTTC
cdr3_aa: CASSPASGETQYF

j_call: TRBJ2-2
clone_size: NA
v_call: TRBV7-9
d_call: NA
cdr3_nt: TGTGCCAGGACACCCAGGGTTACCGGGGAGCTGTTTTTT
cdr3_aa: CARTPRVTGELFF

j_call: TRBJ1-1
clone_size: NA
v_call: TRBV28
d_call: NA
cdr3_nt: TGTGCCAGCAGCTCCTCGGCAGGGCCTTCATTT
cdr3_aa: CASSSSAGPSF

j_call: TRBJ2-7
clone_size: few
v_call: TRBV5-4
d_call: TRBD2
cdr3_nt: TGTGCCAGCAGCCCTAGACTAGCGGGAGGCTACGAGCAGTACTTC
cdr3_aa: CASSPRLAGGYEQYF

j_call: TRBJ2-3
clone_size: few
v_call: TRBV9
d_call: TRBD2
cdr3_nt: TGTGCCAGCAGCCCACGGACTAGCGGGATCGGCACAGATACGCAGTATTTT
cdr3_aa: CASSPRTSGIGTDTQYF

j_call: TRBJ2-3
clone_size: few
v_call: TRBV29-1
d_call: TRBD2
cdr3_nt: TGCAGCGTTGAAGAGCTAGCGGGAGGCACAGATACGCAGTATTTT
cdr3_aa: CSVEELAGGTDTQYF

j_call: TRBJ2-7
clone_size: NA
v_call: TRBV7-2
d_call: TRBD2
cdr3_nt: TGTGCCAGCAGCTCCACTAGCGGACTTATCTACGAGCAGTACTTC
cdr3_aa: CASSSTSGLIYEQYF

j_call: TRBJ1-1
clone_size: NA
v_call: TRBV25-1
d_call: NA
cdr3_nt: TGTGCCAGCATGAACAGAGTGAACACTGAAGCTTTCTTT
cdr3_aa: CASMNRVNTEAFF

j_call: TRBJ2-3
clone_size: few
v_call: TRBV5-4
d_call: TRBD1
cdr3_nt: TGTGCCAGCAGAACCGGGACAGCCACAGATACGCAGTATTTT
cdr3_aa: CASRTGTATDTQYF

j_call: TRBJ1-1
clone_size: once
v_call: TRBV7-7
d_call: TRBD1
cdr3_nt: TGTGCTAGCAGTCCGCCCGGGACAGTCAACTACGTGAACACTGAAGCTTTCTTT
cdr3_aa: CASSPPGTVNYVNTEAFF

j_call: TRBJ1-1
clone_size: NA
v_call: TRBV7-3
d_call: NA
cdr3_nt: TGTGCCAGCAGCTGGAACAGGGTAGGCGAAGCTTTCTTT
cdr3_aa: CASSWNRVGEAFF

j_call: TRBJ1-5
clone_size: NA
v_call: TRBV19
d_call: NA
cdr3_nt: TGTGCCAGTAGTATTCGACAGGACCAGCCCCAGCATTTT
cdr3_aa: CASSIRQDQPQHF

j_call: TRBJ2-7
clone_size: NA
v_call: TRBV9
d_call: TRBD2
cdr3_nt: TGTGCCAGCAGCGCGGGACTAGCGGGAGGGTCATACGAGCAGTACTTC
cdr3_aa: CASSAGLAGGSYEQYF

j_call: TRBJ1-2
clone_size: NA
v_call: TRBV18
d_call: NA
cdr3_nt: TGTGCCAGCTCACCACCCTGGACATCCTCGGACGGCTACACCTTC
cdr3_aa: CASSPPWTSSDGYTF

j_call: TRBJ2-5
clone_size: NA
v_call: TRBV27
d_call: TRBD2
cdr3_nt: TGTGCCAGCAGTCCGACGGGACTAGCGGGAGTCGGGGGCGGGACCCAGTACTTC
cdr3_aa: CASSPTGLAGVGGGTQYF

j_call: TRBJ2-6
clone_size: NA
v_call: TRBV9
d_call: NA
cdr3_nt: TGTGCCAGCAGCGTAGCGATCAGGGTACCCGGGGCCAACGTCCTGACTTTC
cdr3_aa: CASSVAIRVPGANVLTF

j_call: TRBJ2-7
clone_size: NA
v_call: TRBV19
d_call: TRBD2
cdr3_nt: TGTGCCAGTAGTCCGTGGGCCAGCGGGAGTGGCTACGAGCAGTACTTC
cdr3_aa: CASSPWASGSGYEQYF

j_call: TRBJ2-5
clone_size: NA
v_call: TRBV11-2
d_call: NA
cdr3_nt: TGTGCCAGCAGCTCCACCGGACAGCCTGAAGAGACCCAGTACTTC
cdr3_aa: CASSSTGQPEETQYF

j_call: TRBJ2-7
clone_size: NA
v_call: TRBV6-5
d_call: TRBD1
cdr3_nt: TGTGCCAGCAGGCCGACAGGGGGCAGCGACGAGCAGTACTTC
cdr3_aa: CASRPTGGSDEQYF